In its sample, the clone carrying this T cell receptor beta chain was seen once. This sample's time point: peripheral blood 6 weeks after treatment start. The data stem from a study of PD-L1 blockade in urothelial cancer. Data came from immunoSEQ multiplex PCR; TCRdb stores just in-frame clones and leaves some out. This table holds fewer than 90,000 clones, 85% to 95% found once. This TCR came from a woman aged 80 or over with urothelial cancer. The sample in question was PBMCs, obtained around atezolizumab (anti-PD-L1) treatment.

The CDR3 DNA reads as TGTGCCAGCAGCCTTAGCGGACACAATGAGCAGTTCTTC. Its protein is CASSLSGHNEQFF. The genes are TRBV7-8 and TRBJ2-1; TRBD2 is a possible D gene (6 bases). The CDR3 loop spans 13 amino acids. Germline V lookup: CDR1 SGHVS, CDR2 FQNEAQ. Trimming cost V 5 bases and J 5 bases, with 10 bases left between them. The complete variable domain, with remaining parts taken from reference TRBV7-8 and TRBJ2-1, reads GAGVSQSPRYKVAKRGQDVALRCDPISGHVSLFWYQQALGQGPEFLTYFQNEAQLDKSGLPSDRFFAERPEGSVSTLKIQRTQQEDSAVYLCASSLSGHNEQFFGPGTRLTVL.